The next 19 T cell receptor beta chains were all read from a single sample in a study of blood T cell repertoires in COVID-19. Some clones are missing from TCRdb's copy, which holds only in-frame ones; the method was immunoSEQ multiplex PCR. The sample includes 200,000 to 250,000 clones, around 84% seen only once; the top ten take approximately 18%. Sample: peripheral blood. The source of these receptors is a woman older than 75 with active or convalescent COVID-19.

The V call is TRBV6-2 or TRBV6-3, the J call TRBJ2-1, with 7 bases matching TRBD2. The CDR3 is 18 amino acids. Losses at the gene ends were 0 bases for V and 7 bases for J; bases not matched to a gene: 15. CDR1 and CDR2 (germline): MNHEY, SVGEGT. The CDR3 protein is CASSYSNVGGVHPNEQFF. The CDR3 region has the DNA TGTGCCAGCAGTTACTCGAACGTGGGGGGGGTGCACCCTAATGAGCAGTTCTTC.

The chain is built from TRBV7-3 and TRBJ2-3; a weak D match, TRBD2 (5 bases). Germline CDR1 reads SGHTA; CDR2 reads FQGTGA. This CDR3 has 14 residues. V gave up 6 bases and J gave up 3 bases, with 13 bases separating them. The CDR3, as DNA: TGTGCCAGCAGTGGGAGCCCGGGGACAGATACGCAGTATTTT. This gives the protein CASSGSPGTDTQYF.

This rearrangement joins TRBV4-3 to TRBJ2-1, with 7 nucleotides matching TRBD1. V dropped 0 bases and J dropped 9; count of bases not matched to a gene: 8. CDR3 length: 15 residues. Germline loops: CDR1 LGHNA, CDR2 YSLEER. CDR3 amino acids: CASSQDPDRSVEQFF. Written as DNA, the CDR3 is TGCGCCAGCAGCCAAGATCCGGACAGGAGCGTTGAGCAGTTCTTC.

The CDR3 here is CAISESTAQNTIYF. The CDR3, as DNA: TGTGCCATCAGTGAGTCAACAGCCCAAAACACCATATATTTT. V is TRBV10-3 and J is TRBJ1-3; no clear D gene. The length of the CDR3 is 14 residues. V lost 0 bases and J lost 6, with 9 bases in between. Germline loops: CDR1 ENHRY, CDR2 SYGVKD.

The rearrangement joins TRBV11-2 to TRBJ1-5; no definite D call. Deletions cut 3 bases from V and 1 base from J, with 7 bases between. The V gene's germline CDR1 is SGHAT and CDR2 FQNNGV. CDR3 length: 14 residues. The CDR3 DNA reads TGTGCCAGCAGCTTGATAGCAAGCAATCAGCCCCAGCATTTT. Its translation: CASSLIASNQPQHF.

In its sample, this clone was seen a few times. This sequence joins TRBV6-6 and TRBJ2-1; TRBD1 aligns across 7 bases. The germline CDR1 and CDR2 sequences are MNHNY and SVGAGI (reference sequence). CDR3 size: 12 residues. The junction had 9 bases not matched to a gene; V was cut back by 5 bases and J by 14 bases. DNA for the CDR3: TGTGCCAGCAGTCCGCGACAGGGTTGGGAGTTCTTC. This codes for CASSPRQGWEFF.

The J gene is TRBJ2-3, the V gene TRBV7-9; a weak D match, TRBD2 (6 bases). CDR3 length: 17 residues. The germline gives CDR1 SEHNR, CDR2 FQNEAQ (reference sequence). Trimming cost V 0 bases and J 1 base, with 14 bases left between them. The CDR3 sequence is CASSLAASGGGTDTQYF. The CDR3 nucleotides read TGTGCCAGCAGCTTAGCAGCTAGTGGCGGGGGCACAGATACGCAGTATTTT. The full variable domain, its missing parts supplied by reference TRBV7-9 and TRBJ2-3, is DTGVSQNPRHKITKRGQNVTFRCDPISEHNRLYWYRQTLGQGPEFLTYFQNEAQLEKSRLLSDRFSAERPKGSFSTLEIQRTEQGDSAMYLCASSLAASGGGTDTQYFGPGTRLTVL.

The CDR3 reads CASSLQNTEAFF. The DNA of the CDR3 is TGTGCCAGCAGCTTACAGAACACTGAAGCTTTCTTT. The J gene is TRBJ1-1, the V gene TRBV5-6, with D uncertain. Trimming stripped 2 bases from V and 1 base from J, with 3 bases between. Germline loops: CDR1 SGHDT, CDR2 YYEEEE. The CDR3 runs 12 residues.

The genes are TRBV7-9 and TRBJ1-4; the D is unclear. V was shortened by 2 bases and J by 4 bases, with 5 bases between the two germline ends. The germline V gene encodes CDR1 SEHNR and CDR2 FQNEAQ (reference sequence). This CDR3 is built from 13 residues. CDR3 loop: CASSLTGNEKLFF. The CDR3 nucleotides are TGTGCCAGCAGCTTAACCGGTAATGAAAAACTGTTTTTT.

This clone was seen only a few times. The chain couples TRBV6-5 to TRBJ2-2; the match to TRBD1 covers 7 bases. Germline-derived CDR1 and CDR2 are MNHEY and SVGAGI. The CDR3 runs to 14 residues. Germline trimming cut 2 bases from V and 7 bases from J; bases unmatched to any gene: 4. The CDR3 nucleotides are TGTGCCAGCAGTTACAACAGGGACAGCGGGGAGCTGTTTTTT. Its translation: CASSYNRDSGELFF.

This rearrangement joins TRBV5-4 to TRBJ2-1; TRBD1 aligns across 8 bases. The CDR3 has 15 residues. Per germline, CDR1 SGHNT and CDR2 YYREEE (reference sequence). The V segment lost 4 bases and the J segment 3 bases; nucleotides outside the gene matches: 6. The CDR3 nucleotides read TGTGCCAGCAGCCAGACAGGGGATTTCTACAATGAGCAGTTCTTC. Translating it yields CASSQTGDFYNEQFF. The full variable domain, completed using reference TRBV5-4 and TRBJ2-1, is ETGVTQSPTHLIKTRGQQVTLRCSSQSGHNTVSWYQQALGQGPQFIFQYYREEENGRGNFPPRFSGLQFPNYSSELNVNALELDDSALYLCASSQTGDFYNEQFFGPGTRLTVL.

V usage is TRBV2 and J usage is TRBJ1-3; 7 nucleotides match TRBD1. Germline CDR1 and CDR2: SNHLY and FYNNEI. The CDR3 runs 17 residues. J gave up 0 bases and V 6 bases, and 11 bases lay outside the gene matches. CDR3 DNA: TGTGCCAGCAGCAGTGCACCCACAGGGGTCTCTGGAAACACCATATATTTT. Its protein product is CASSSAPTGVSGNTIYF.

V and J are TRBV2 and TRBJ1-2; D is possibly TRBD1 (6 bases). V dropped 6 bases and J dropped 8 bases, with 13 bases sitting between them. Germline CDR1 is SNHLY and CDR2 is FYNNEI. This CDR3 has 12 residues. The DNA of the CDR3 is TGTGCCAGCAGCCTTGGCGGGGGCGGCTACACCTTC. Translated, it gives CASSLGGGGYTF.

This clone was detected once. The chain recombines TRBV25-1 with TRBJ2-1; tentative D call: TRBD2 (5 bases). The CDR3 contains 14 residues. Trimming took 2 bases from V and 2 from J, leaving 7 bases between them. The V gene's germline CDR1 is MGHDK and CDR2 SYGVNS. CDR3 in amino acids: CASSEREPYNEQFF. The CDR3 DNA sequence: TGTGCCAGCAGTGAACGGGAACCCTACAATGAGCAGTTCTTC.

The V call is TRBV6-5, the J call TRBJ2-7; possible D gene TRBD2, 6 bases. The V gene's germline CDR1 is MNHEY and CDR2 SVGAGI. This CDR3 region has 16 residues. V was clipped by 0 bases and J by 5 bases, with 17 bases between them. The CDR3 nucleotides read TGTGCCAGCAGTTACTCGGGAAGGACGCGGGACCACGAGCAGTACTTC. It translates to CASSYSGRTRDHEQYF.

The sample holds one count of this clone. The gene calls are TRBV5-1 and TRBJ2-1; possibly TRBD2 for D (6 bases). The V gene lost 0 bases and the J gene lost 8 bases, with 21 bases spanning the gap. The length of the CDR3 is 17 residues. CDR1 and CDR2 (germline): SGHRS, YFSETQ. CDR3 protein: CASSLGSSAYPLDEQFF. As DNA, the CDR3 is TGCGCCAGCAGCTTGGGGTCTAGCGCGTACCCATTGGATGAGCAGTTCTTC.

CDR3 nucleotides: TGTGCCTGCACCGGGACTGCGCCCTACAATGAGCAGTTCTTC. Translating gives CACTGTAPYNEQFF. This chain joins TRBV30 and TRBJ2-1; D might be TRBD2 (6 bases). The CDR3 runs 14 residues. Germline-derived CDR1 and CDR2 are GTSNPN and SVGIG (reference sequence). Trimming pared 6 bases from V and 2 bases from J, leaving 14 bases between.

This rearrangement joins TRBV29-1 to TRBJ2-1, with a possible D match to TRBD2 (6 bases). The CDR3 loop spans 16 amino acids. Trimming left V 0 bases short and J 2 bases short, with 14 bases between. Germline loops: CDR1 SQVTM, CDR2 ANQGSEA. CDR3 coding DNA: TGCAGCGTTGAAGAGAAGGGGCGGAGGGCCTACAATGAGCAGTTCTTC. As protein: CSVEEKGRRAYNEQFF.

This clone was counted once. The chain employs TRBV18 and TRBJ2-7; tentatively, D is TRBD1 (6 bases). The CDR3 runs 15 residues. Germline loops: CDR1 KGHSH, CDR2 LQKENI. Deletions cut 4 bases from V and 2 bases from J, with 15 bases between. CDR3 amino acids: CASSRGLDSTYEQYF. The CDR3 DNA reads TGTGCCAGCTCACGGGGGTTGGACAGTACCTACGAGCAGTACTTC.